The count of the clone carrying this T cell receptor beta chain is one. Its specificity is unknown. CD45RO-negative, CCR7-positively selected cells formed the naive CD8 fraction, excluding terminally differentiated effector memory CD45RA+ cells. The sample comes from a study of shared clonotypes between healthy human individuals. About the study: The people who gave samples were a couple of women and a few men aged 18 to 49. Researchers assigned three CD4 naive, three CD4 memory, two CD8 naive and one CD8 memory plate to each donor.

The V gene's germline CDR1 is SGDLS and CDR2 YYNGEE. The CDR3 consists of 11 residues. Trimming removed 3 bases at V and 9 bases at J, with 7 bases between. Study-wide results and caveats: Generation probabilities were higher for clonotypes shared across all four sorted-subset donors than for unshared ones.

Over several immunoSEQ plates, each subset's genomic DNA was distributed in even portions. Sequenced by immunoSEQ multiplex PCR; TCRdb stores in-frame clones only, minus some. Counted here are about 2,200,000 clones, about 92% occurring once; the ten biggest clones make up around 1.7%. The clonotype comes from a man between 18 and 29 years old in good health. Some clones in this sample may be carry-over from other donors' samples. Source material: naive CD8+ T cells from PBMCs. V and J are TRBV9 and TRBJ1-5; D gene uncertain. CDR3 DNA: TGTGCCAGCAGCGATGGTGGGCCCCAGCATTTT. Translating gives CASSDGGPQHF.